Listed below are T cell receptor beta chains from one sample, sequenced in a study of blood T cell repertoires in COVID-19. TCRdb's table, derived via immunoSEQ multiplex PCR, lists solely in-frame clones and lacks some. The table has a few hundred thousand clones, 85% seen once. Sequencing input: PBMCs or T cells enriched from blood (not recorded which). These receptors all come from a woman between 50 and 59 years old who had recovered from COVID-19. Each CDR3 is given with its conserved first and last residue.

j_call v_call cdr3_aa
TRBJ1-4 TRBV19 CASSRQGAPDEKLFF
TRBJ1-3 TRBV10-1 CASSADRGAGNTIYF
TRBJ2-7 TRBV7-9 CASSQPTSGVYEQYF
TRBJ2-5 TRBV19 CASSIESKETQYF
TRBJ1-2 TRBV29-1 CSVEAAVTGANYGYTF
TRBJ1-5 TRBV7-9 CASSLGGVSNQPQHF
TRBJ2-1 TRBV7-2 CASSLEGENNEQFF
TRBJ2-5 TRBV30 CACGLAGVSGETQYF
TRBJ1-4 TRBV2 CASSEMRGEKLFF
TRBJ2-2 TRBV19 CASRAGVQTGELFF
TRBJ1-6 TRBV18 CASSPGQENSPLHF
TRBJ2-3 TRBV30 CARSRLAGGTDTQYF
TRBJ2-2 TRBV3-1/TRBV3-2 CASSPLAGDGSETGELFF
TRBJ1-1 TRBV29-1 CSTGQGKNTEAFF
TRBJ2-2 TRBV6-2/TRBV6-3 CASSLGRADTGELFF
TRBJ2-1 TRBV6-6 CASSYGGTGSNEQFF
TRBJ2-7 TRBV6-1 CASSEGLAGSSYEQYF
TRBJ1-2 TRBV6-6 CASSYRGQGRYGYTF
TRBJ2-7 TRBV20-1 CSAAYEQYF
TRBJ2-7 TRBV28 CASSLGGGPSYEQYF
TRBJ1-2 TRBV2 CASCREQGVGYGYTF
TRBJ2-2 TRBV18 CASSQTRTGAGGELFF
TRBJ1-6 TRBV5-5 CASFRDISSYNSPLHF
TRBJ1-5 TRBV28 CASSLSGLINQPQHF
TRBJ1-2 TRBV7-8 CASSFDSLLLYGYTF
TRBJ2-6 TRBV9 CASSTQVTGANVLTF
TRBJ2-2 TRBV7-8 CASSFTGTGATGELFF
TRBJ2-6 TRBV28 CASSLSGQEASGANVLTF
TRBJ1-5 TRBV19 CASSPGGGDNQPQHF
TRBJ2-1 TRBV13 CASSYRSPDHNEQFF
TRBJ1-1 TRBV19 CACSRTGGTEAFF
TRBJ1-5 TRBV6-1 CASSEAGGTGVHQPQHF
TRBJ2-7 TRBV30 CACTGPREQYF
TRBJ2-5 TRBV7-9 CASSLEGAQTQYF
TRBJ1-1 TRBV19 CASTLGAGVQAFF
TRBJ2-2 TRBV5-5 CASSLGQGRELFF
TRBJ1-6 TRBV9 CASSVRQDNSPLHF
TRBJ1-1 TRBV20-1 CSAGRDTEAFF
TRBJ2-1 TRBV29-1 CSVEGRGPYNEQFF
TRBJ2-1 TRBV7-9 CASSLDRSSYNEQFF
TRBJ2-1 TRBV6-5 CASRRTGFPNNEQFF